This T cell receptor (beta chain) was found in a study of T cell responses to AZD1222 COVID-19 vaccine. Study context: The analysis combined second doses at about 4 or about 12 weeks.

Study outcomes and limitations: An increase in Spike-specific TCR breadth and depth was observed after two AZD1222 doses. Across spike, vaccine-associated CD4 TCRs were found, dominant at 160-218 and 743-854. White British ancestry dominated among donors, who included more females, and clonal diversity was possibly underestimated.

In regard to this clone: Its specificity is unknown.

Clones were read by immunoSEQ multiplex PCR, and TCRdb kept only the in-frame ones, dropping some. The sample gives about 100,000 clones, 90% to 95% of which show up once; roughly a fifth is in the top ten. The V gene's germline CDR1 is MNHEY and CDR2 SVGAGI. V shed 0 bases and J shed 2 bases, with 14 bases lying between them. CDR3 length: 16 amino acids. Sequenced here: peripheral blood, sampled on day 0 of AZD1222 vaccination. This chain uses TRBV6-5 with TRBJ2-7; D unresolved. This TCR came from an adult in good health. In DNA form, the CDR3 reads TGTGCCAGCAGTTACTCGATGACCGACGGGCCCTACGAGCAGTACTTC. Encoded protein: CASSYSMTDGPYEQYF.